The entry that follows covers one T cell receptor (beta chain) sequence. TCRdb analysed the 5' RACE reads with MiXCR anew, one entry per CDR3 protein. The table has 400,000 to 500,000 distinct CDR3 sequences, roughly an eighth seen once; the top ten hold around 0.98%. Germline CDR1 reads SGHRS; CDR2 reads YFSETQ. The CDR3 loop spans 13 amino acids. With 5 bases clipped from V and 7 bases from J, the junction kept 6 bases outside the gene matches. This sample stems from a study of identical twins. These data were likewise used in another study, on yellow fever vaccine responses in identical twins.

V usage is TRBV5-1 and J usage is TRBJ2-1, with 7 bases aligning to TRBD1. This TCR derives from a woman aged 18-29 years in good health. Sequencing used CD4+ T cells sorted from blood. CDR3 DNA sequence: TGCGCCAGCAGGGCCGGGACAGCGAATGAGCAGTTCTTC. Translated, it gives CASRAGTANEQFF.